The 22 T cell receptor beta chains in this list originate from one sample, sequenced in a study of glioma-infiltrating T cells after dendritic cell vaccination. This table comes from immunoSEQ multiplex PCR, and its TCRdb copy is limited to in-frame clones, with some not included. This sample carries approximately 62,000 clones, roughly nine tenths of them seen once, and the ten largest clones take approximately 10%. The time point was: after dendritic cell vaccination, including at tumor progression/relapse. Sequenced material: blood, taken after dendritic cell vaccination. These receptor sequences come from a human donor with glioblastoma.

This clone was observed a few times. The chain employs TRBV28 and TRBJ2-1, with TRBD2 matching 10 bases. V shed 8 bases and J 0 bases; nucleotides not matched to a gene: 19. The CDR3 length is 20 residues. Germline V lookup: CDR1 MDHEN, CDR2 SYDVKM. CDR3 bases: TGTGCCAGCCTTTCCCTAAAAACTAGCGGGACGAGAAGCTCCTACAATGAGCAGTTCTTC. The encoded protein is CASLSLKTSGTRSSYNEQFF.

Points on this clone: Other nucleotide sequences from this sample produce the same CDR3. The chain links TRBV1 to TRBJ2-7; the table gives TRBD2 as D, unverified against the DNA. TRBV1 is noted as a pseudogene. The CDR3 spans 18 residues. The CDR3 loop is CTSSQDSSGGRRLYEQYF. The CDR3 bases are TGTACCAGCAGCCAAGATTCTTCCGGCGGGCGGCGACTTTACGAGCAGTACTTC.

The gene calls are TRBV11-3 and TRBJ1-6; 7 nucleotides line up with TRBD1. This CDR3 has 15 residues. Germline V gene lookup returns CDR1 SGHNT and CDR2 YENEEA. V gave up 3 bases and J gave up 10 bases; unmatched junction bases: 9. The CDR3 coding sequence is TGTGCCAGCAGCTTGGGACAGACCCAAGGCTCACCCCTCCACTTT. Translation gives CASSLGQTQGSPLHF.

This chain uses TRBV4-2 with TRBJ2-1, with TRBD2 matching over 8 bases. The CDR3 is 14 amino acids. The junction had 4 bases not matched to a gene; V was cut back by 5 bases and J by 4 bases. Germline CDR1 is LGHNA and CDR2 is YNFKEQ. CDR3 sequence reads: CASSGLALYNEQFF. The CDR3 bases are TGTGCCAGCAGCGGACTAGCCCTGTACAATGAGCAGTTCTTC.

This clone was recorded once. The CDR3 region has the DNA TGTGCCAGCAGCTTACGAGGGACAGGGGACGAGCAGTACTTC. Amino acids: CASSLRGTGDEQYF. The rearrangement links TRBV11-3 to TRBJ2-7, with 10 bases lining up with TRBD1. The length of the CDR3 is 14 residues. Germline V gene data show CDR1 as SGHNT and CDR2 as YENEEA. V was pared by 2 bases and J by 5 bases, with 3 bases of the junction left unmatched. Full variable domain (outside the CDR3, taken from reference TRBV11-3 and TRBJ2-7): EAGVVQSPRYKIIEKKQPVAFWCNPISGHNTLYWYLQNLGQGPELLIRYENEEAVDDSQLPKDRFSAERLKGVDSTLKIQPAELGDSAVYLCASSLRGTGDEQYFGPGTRLTVT.

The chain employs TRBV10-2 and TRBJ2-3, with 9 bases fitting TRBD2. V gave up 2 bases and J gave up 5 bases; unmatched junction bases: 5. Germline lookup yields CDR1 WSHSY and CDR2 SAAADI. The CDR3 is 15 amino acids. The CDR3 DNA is TGCGCCAGCAGTGAGGGAAGGACTAGCGTAGATACGCAGTATTTT. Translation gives CASSEGRTSVDTQYF.

Here the CDR3 reads CASRMGHGTGELFF. In DNA, the CDR3 is TGCGCCAGCAGGATGGGGCATGGGACCGGGGAGCTGTTTTTT. This chain joins TRBV4-3 and TRBJ2-2; maybe TRBD1 (5 bases). This CDR3 has 14 residues. Germline lookup yields CDR1 LGHNA and CDR2 YSLEER. V dropped 6 bases and J dropped 5 bases, with 13 bases sitting between them.

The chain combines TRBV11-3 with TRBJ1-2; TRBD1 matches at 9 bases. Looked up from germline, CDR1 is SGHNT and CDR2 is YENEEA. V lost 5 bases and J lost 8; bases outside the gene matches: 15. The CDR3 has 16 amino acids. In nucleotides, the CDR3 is TGTGCCAGCAGCCCGACCAACCTGGACAGGGGAGGGGGCTACACCTTC. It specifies CASSPTNLDRGGGYTF.

The CDR3, as DNA: TGTGCCAGTAGTATCCCCGTTGGCCTAGCCTTCTACAATGAGCAGTTCTTC. Protein product: CASSIPVGLAFYNEQFF. The rearrangement uses TRBV19 and TRBJ2-1; D is perhaps TRBD2 (5 bases). V was shortened by 3 bases and J by 3 bases, with 18 bases between the two germline ends. In germline, CDR1 is LNHDA, CDR2 SQIVND (reference sequence). This CDR3 has 17 residues.

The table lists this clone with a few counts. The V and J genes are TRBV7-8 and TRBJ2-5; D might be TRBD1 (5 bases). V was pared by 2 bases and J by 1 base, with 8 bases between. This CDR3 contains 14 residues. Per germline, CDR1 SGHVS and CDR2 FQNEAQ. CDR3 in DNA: TGTGCCAGCAGCTTATCCCAGGGCCAAGAGACCCAGTACTTC. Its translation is CASSLSQGQETQYF.

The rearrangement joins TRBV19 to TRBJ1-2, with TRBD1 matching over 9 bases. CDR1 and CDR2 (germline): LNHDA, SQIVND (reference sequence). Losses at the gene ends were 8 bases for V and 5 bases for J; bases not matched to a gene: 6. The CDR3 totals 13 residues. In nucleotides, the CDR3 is TGTGCCAGTTATACAGGGGGCGAGTATGGCTACACCTTC. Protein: CASYTGGEYGYTF.

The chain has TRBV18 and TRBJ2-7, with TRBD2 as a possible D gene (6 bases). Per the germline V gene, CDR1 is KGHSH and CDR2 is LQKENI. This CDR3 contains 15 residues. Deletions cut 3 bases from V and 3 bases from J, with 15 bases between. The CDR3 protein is CASSPRGRDLYEQYF. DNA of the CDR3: TGTGCCAGCTCACCGAGAGGGCGGGACCTCTACGAGCAGTACTTC.

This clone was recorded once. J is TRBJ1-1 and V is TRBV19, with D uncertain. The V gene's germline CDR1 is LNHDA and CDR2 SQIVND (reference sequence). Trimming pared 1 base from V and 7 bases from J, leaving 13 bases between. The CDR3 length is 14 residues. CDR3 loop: CASSIGGFLIEAFF. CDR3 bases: TGTGCCAGTAGTATAGGAGGGTTCCTAATTGAAGCTTTCTTT.

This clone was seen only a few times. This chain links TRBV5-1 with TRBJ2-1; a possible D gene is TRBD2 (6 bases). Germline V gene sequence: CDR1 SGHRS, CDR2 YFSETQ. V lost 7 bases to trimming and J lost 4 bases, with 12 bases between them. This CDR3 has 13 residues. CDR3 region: CASGGRGYNEQFF. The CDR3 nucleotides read TGCGCCAGCGGAGGCCGGGGGTACAATGAGCAGTTCTTC.

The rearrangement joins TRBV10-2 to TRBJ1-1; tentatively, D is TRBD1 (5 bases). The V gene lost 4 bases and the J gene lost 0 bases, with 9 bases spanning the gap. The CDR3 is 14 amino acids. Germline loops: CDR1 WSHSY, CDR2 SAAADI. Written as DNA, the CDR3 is TGCGCCAGCAGTGTGGGGGGGATGAACACTGAAGCTTTCTTT. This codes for CASSVGGMNTEAFF.

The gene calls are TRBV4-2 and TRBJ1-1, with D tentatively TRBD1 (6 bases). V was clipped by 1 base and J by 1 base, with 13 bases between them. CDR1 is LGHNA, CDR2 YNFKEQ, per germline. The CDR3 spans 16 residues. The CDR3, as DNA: TGTGCCAGCAGCCAAGCGGGGACACAGGGGAACACTGAAGCTTTCTTT. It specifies CASSQAGTQGNTEAFF.

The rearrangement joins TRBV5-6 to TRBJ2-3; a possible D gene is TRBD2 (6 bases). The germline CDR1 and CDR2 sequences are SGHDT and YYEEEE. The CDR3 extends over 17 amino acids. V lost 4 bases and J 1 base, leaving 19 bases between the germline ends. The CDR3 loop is CASSPGGGIPGTDTQYF. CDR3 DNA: TGTGCCAGCAGCCCTGGTGGGGGGATACCTGGCACAGATACGCAGTATTTT. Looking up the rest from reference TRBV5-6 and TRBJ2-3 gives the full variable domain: DAGVTQSPTHLIKTRGQQVTLRCSPKSGHDTVSWYQQALGQGPQFIFQYYEEEERQRGNFPDRFSGHQFPNYSSELNVNALLLGDSALYLCASSPGGGIPGTDTQYFGPGTRLTVL.

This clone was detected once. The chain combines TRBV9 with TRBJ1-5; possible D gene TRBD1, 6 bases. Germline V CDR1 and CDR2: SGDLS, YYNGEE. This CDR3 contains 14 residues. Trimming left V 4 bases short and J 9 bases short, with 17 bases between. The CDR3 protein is CASSQRGGEGPQHF. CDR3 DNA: TGTGCCAGCAGCCAGAGGGGGGGGGAAGGGCCCCAGCATTTT.

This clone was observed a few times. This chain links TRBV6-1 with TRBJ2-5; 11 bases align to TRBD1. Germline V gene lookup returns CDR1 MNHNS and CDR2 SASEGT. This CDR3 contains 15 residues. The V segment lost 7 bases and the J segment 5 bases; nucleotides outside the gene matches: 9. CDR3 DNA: TGTGCCAGCACTAAAGGACAGGGGGCGGCGGAGACCCAGTACTTC. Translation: CASTKGQGAAETQYF.

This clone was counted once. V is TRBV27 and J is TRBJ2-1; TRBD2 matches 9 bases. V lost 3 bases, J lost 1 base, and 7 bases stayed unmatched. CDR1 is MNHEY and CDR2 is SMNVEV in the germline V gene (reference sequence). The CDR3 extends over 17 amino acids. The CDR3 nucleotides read TGTGCCAGCAGTTTGGGTAGCGGGAGAGGATCCTACAATGAGCAGTTCTTC. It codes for CASSLGSGRGSYNEQFF.

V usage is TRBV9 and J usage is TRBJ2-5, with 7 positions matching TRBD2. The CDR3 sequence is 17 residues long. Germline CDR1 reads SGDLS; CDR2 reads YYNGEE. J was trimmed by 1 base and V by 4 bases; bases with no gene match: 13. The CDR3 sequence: CASSSGGRADPQETQYF. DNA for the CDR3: TGTGCCAGCAGCTCCGGAGGGAGGGCGGACCCCCAAGAGACCCAGTACTTC. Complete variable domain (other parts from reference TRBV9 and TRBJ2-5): DSGVTQTPKHLITATGQRVTLRCSPRSGDLSVYWYQQSLDQGLQFLIQYYNGEERAKGNILERFSAQQFPDLHSELNLSSLELGDSALYFCASSSGGRADPQETQYFGPGTRLLVL.

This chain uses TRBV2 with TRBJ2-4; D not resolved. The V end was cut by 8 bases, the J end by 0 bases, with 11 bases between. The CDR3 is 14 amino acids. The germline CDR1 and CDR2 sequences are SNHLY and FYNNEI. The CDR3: CASSLGLAKNIQYF. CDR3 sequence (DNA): TGTGCCAGCTCTCTTGGGCTAGCCAAAAACATTCAGTACTTC.